This T cell receptor (beta chain) was recorded in a study of Graves' ophthalmopathy and Graves' hyperthyroidism. Study as a whole: At the time of initial diagnosis and before any treatment, peripheral blood was collected.

This clonotype came up a few times. Excluded were patients with other autoimmune diseases, uncontrolled infections, pregnancy or lactation. V lost 0 bases and J 6 bases, leaving 9 bases between the germline ends. The CDR3 covers 13 residues. Germline V gives CDR1 SGHTA, CDR2 FQGNSA. As the template, RNA transcripts were used to amplify TCR beta CDR3 regions. RT-PCR in the first round used HTBI primers; a second-round multiplex PCR followed. Each CDR3 protein gets one entry after TCRdb re-called the multiplex PCR reads with MiXCR. The data hold hundreds of thousands of distinct CDR3 sequences, with 20% to 25% observed a single time.

The rearrangement joins TRBV7-2 to TRBJ2-7, with D uncertain. This TCR was sampled from a woman between 18 and 30 years old with stable Graves' hyperthyroidism. Some clones in this sample may be carry-over from other donors' samples. The sample taken for sequencing was peripheral blood. CDR3 residues: CASSLARKTEQYF. CDR3 DNA: TGTGCCAGCAGCTTAGCGCGAAAAACCGAGCAGTACTTC.